The entry below describes one T cell receptor beta chain. PCR primers comprised 60 Vbeta and 13 Jbeta primers. The method was immunoSEQ multiplex PCR; TCRdb's version includes in-frame clones alone and lacks a portion of them. In the table there are some 90,000 clones, approximately 79% of which are singletons. CDR3 length: 12 residues. Trimming took 0 bases from V and 10 from J, leaving 9 bases between them. The germline V gene encodes CDR1 WNHNN and CDR2 SYGVQD (reference sequence). This sample was taken from a study of cytomegalovirus exposure and HLA in healthy donors. This chain uses TRBV10-1 with TRBJ1-1; D is perhaps TRBD1 (6 bases). Input material: PBMCs. The receptor was derived from a female donor in good health and CMV-seronegative. CDR3 coding DNA: TGCGCCAGCAGTGAGTCGAAGGGGGTAGCTTTCTTT. This codes for CASSESKGVAFF.